This T cell receptor (beta chain) was found in a study of T cell repertoires in cytomegalovirus infection. Study context: A matching HLA type, together with CMV infection, was signaled by public TCR beta signatures. Study-wide findings and caveats: Of the TCR beta families, the public ones yielded a cumulative frequency that identified carriers of CMV plus the relevant HLA.

TCRdb reprocessed the reads via MiXCR and lists one record per CDR3 protein. The profile shows 700,000 to 950,000 distinct CDR3 sequences, less than 35% of them singletons. This clonotype has more than one count but fewer than ten. Its specificity is not known. The CDR3 sequence is 15 residues long. Losses at the gene ends were 1 base for V and 10 bases for J; bases not matched to a gene: 10. Germline assignment: CDR1 SGHRS and CDR2 YFSETQ. The source is a human donor in good health (CMV status not recorded). Some clones in this sample may be carry-over from other donors' samples. The chain joins TRBV5-1 to TRBJ2-1; 8 nucleotides match TRBD2. The sequencing here drew on cultured CD8+ T cells from PBMCs, taken from culture after CMV antigen stimulation. Here the CDR3 reads CASSLRGGSLREQFF. The CDR3, as DNA: TGCGCCAGCAGCTTGCGGGGGGGTTCTCTACGGGAGCAGTTCTTC.